These 24 T cell receptor beta chains share one sample of origin, sequenced in a study of cytomegalovirus exposure and HLA in healthy donors. The PCR employed 60 Vbeta primers together with 13 Jbeta primers. Generated by immunoSEQ multiplex PCR, the TCRdb table keeps only in-frame clones and is missing some. This table holds over 100,000 clones, approximately 81% found once. Sequenced sample: PBMCs. These receptors all come from a woman aged 18-29 years in good health and CMV-seropositive.

The CDR3: CASSLRLAGLTYEQYF. The CDR3 nucleotides read TGTGCCAGCAGCTTGCGACTAGCGGGGTTAACCTACGAGCAGTACTTC. The chain employs TRBV13 and TRBJ2-7, with 11 bases that match TRBD2. This CDR3 has 16 amino acids. Trimming cost V 3 bases and J 2 bases; bases outside gene matches: 6. Per the germline V gene, CDR1 is PRHDT and CDR2 is FYEKMQ (reference sequence). Looking up the rest from reference TRBV13 and TRBJ2-7 gives the full variable domain: AAGVIQSPRHLIKEKRETATLKCYPIPRHDTVYWYQQGPGQDPQFLISFYEKMQSDKGSIPDRFSAQQFSDYHSELNMSSLELGDSALYFCASSLRLAGLTYEQYFGPGTRLTVT.

The chain is built from TRBV5-1 and TRBJ2-1; 9 bases match TRBD2. Germline V gene lookup returns CDR1 SGHRS and CDR2 YFSETQ. J lost 5 bases, V lost 1 base, and 7 bases had no gene match. The CDR3 contains 16 residues. Here the CDR3 DNA reads TGCGCCAGCAGCTTGTCTGGCGGGAGGGCCGACAATGAGCAGTTCTTC. This sequence encodes CASSLSGGRADNEQFF.

This chain joins TRBV11-1 and TRBJ1-3; D not certain. The CDR3 is 15 residues long. V was trimmed by 5 bases and J by 0 bases, leaving 11 bases between them. CDR1 SGHAT and CDR2 FQDESV come from the germline V gene (reference sequence). CDR3 nucleotides: TGTGCCAGCAGCAAGAACAGCGGCTCTGGAAACACCATATATTTT. Its protein product is CASSKNSGSGNTIYF.

This clone has only a few counts. The chain is built from TRBV4-2 and TRBJ2-1; TRBD2 aligns across 7 bases. Per the germline V gene, CDR1 is LGHNA and CDR2 is YNFKEQ. V shed 4 bases, J shed 4 bases, and the junction held 7 bases outside the gene matches. The length of the CDR3 is 15 residues. In nucleotides, the CDR3 is TGTGCCAGCAGCCCTCAAGCGGGAAAGTACAATGAGCAGTTCTTC. It specifies CASSPQAGKYNEQFF.

The rearrangement joins TRBV11-2 to TRBJ2-7; 8 nucleotides agree with TRBD2. The CDR3 runs 14 residues. Per the germline V gene, CDR1 is SGHAT and CDR2 is FQNNGV. Unmatched junction bases numbered 3, after V lost 2 bases and J lost 3 bases. CDR3 nucleotide sequence: TGTGCCAGCAGCTTATCAAGCGGGAGCTACGAGCAGTACTTC. This sequence encodes CASSLSSGSYEQYF.

This chain uses TRBV19 with TRBJ1-4; no reliable D call. Trimming shortened V by 6 bases and J by 12 bases, and 11 bases separated the two germline ends. The CDR3 has 11 amino acids. Looked up from germline, CDR1 is LNHDA and CDR2 is SQIVND (reference sequence). CDR3 protein: CASSNLIELFF. The CDR3 region has the DNA TGTGCCAGTAGCAATTTAATAGAACTGTTTTTT.

The chain links TRBV7-9 to TRBJ1-1, with D possibly TRBD1 on 5 matching bases. The V gene lost 5 bases and the J gene lost 0 bases, with 16 bases spanning the gap. The germline gives CDR1 SEHNR, CDR2 FQNEAQ (reference sequence). The CDR3 consists of 16 residues. CDR3 bases: TGTGCCAGCAGCCCCAATCCAGGGAACATGAACACTGAAGCTTTCTTT. It translates to CASSPNPGNMNTEAFF.

The rearrangement links TRBV6-5 to TRBJ2-7; 9 bases are shared with TRBD1. After removal of 6 bases from V and 4 bases from J, the junction contained 10 bases not matched to a gene. There are 15 residues in the CDR3. The V gene's germline CDR1 is MNHEY and CDR2 SVGAGI. CDR3 region: CASSRPGQGQYEQYF. For the CDR3, the DNA is TGTGCCAGCAGCCGACCGGGACAGGGTCAATACGAGCAGTACTTC.

The rearrangement joins TRBV4-2 to TRBJ1-5; D remains unclear. The V end was cut by 5 bases, the J end by 5 bases, with 13 bases between. The CDR3 is made up of 14 amino acids. The germline V gene encodes CDR1 LGHNA and CDR2 YNFKEQ. DNA of the CDR3: TGTGCCAGCAGCGGCCTGGGCGATGATCAGCCCCAGCATTTT. It translates to CASSGLGDDQPQHF.

The chain links TRBV18 to TRBJ2-7, with D perhaps matching TRBD2 (6 bases). The CDR3 covers 16 residues. Germline assignment: CDR1 KGHSH and CDR2 LQKENI. The V end lost 3 bases, the J end lost 4 bases, and 19 bases lay between the germline ends. Written as DNA, the CDR3 is TGTGCCAGCTCACCTACGACTATAGCGGAAAATTACGAGCAGTACTTC. Its protein is CASSPTTIAENYEQYF.

This sequence joins TRBV5-1 and TRBJ2-5; a possible D gene is TRBD2 (6 bases). The germline CDR1 and CDR2 sequences are SGHRS and YFSETQ. V was shortened by 5 bases and J by 1 base, with 12 bases between the two germline ends. The CDR3 sequence is 14 residues long. CDR3 in amino acids: CASRAGPAQETQYF. The CDR3 coding sequence is TGCGCCAGCAGAGCGGGCCCAGCCCAAGAGACCCAGTACTTC.

The chain has TRBV19 and TRBJ1-1; D possibly corresponds to TRBD1 (6 bases). In germline, CDR1 is LNHDA, CDR2 SQIVND (reference sequence). The CDR3 is 16 residues long. V lost 5 bases to trimming and J lost 4 bases, with 20 bases between them. CDR3 in amino acids: CASSVQGKEVITEAFF. The DNA of the CDR3 is TGTGCCAGTAGTGTCCAGGGGAAGGAGGTTATCACTGAAGCTTTCTTT.

The rearrangement uses TRBV4-1 and TRBJ2-2, with 10 bases aligning to TRBD2. Germline-derived CDR1 and CDR2 are MGHRA and YSYEKL. V lost 3 bases and J lost 6; bases outside the gene matches: 4. CDR3 length: 15 residues. This CDR3 is CASSHRTSGAGELFF. The CDR3 DNA is TGCGCCAGCAGCCACCGGACTAGCGGTGCCGGGGAGCTGTTTTTT.

This CDR3 is CASSFGAGTYEQYF. Here the CDR3 DNA reads TGTGCCAGCAGCTTTGGGGCGGGGACCTACGAGCAGTACTTC. The J gene is TRBJ2-5, the V gene TRBV11-2; weak D call: TRBD2 (6 bases). The assigned J gene may be wrong: the sequence end matches TRBJ2-7 better. This CDR3 region has 14 residues. From germline, CDR1 is SGHAT and CDR2 FQNNGV.

V usage is TRBV13 and J usage is TRBJ2-7; 7 bases are a match to TRBD2. CDR3 length: 15 residues. V lost 6 bases to trimming and J lost 1 base; unmatched junction nucleotides: 9. Germline loops: CDR1 PRHDT, CDR2 FYEKMQ (reference sequence). The CDR3 sequence is CASSAGGRGSYEQYF. CDR3 DNA: TGTGCCAGCAGTGCGGGCGGGAGAGGGTCCTACGAGCAGTACTTC.

J is TRBJ2-3 and V is TRBV25-1; D gene uncertain. Trimming removed 4 bases from V and 2 bases from J, with 4 bases in between. The CDR3 extends over 12 amino acids. Germline loops: CDR1 MGHDK, CDR2 SYGVNS. DNA for the CDR3: TGTGCCAGCAGTGCTTCCACAGATACGCAGTATTTT. It specifies CASSASTDTQYF.

This CDR3 is CASSPGQGPLREQFF. Written as DNA, the CDR3 is TGTGCCAGCTCACCGGGACAGGGTCCCCTCCGTGAGCAGTTCTTC. This chain joins TRBV18 and TRBJ2-1; 9 bases align to TRBD1. The germline V gene encodes CDR1 KGHSH and CDR2 LQKENI. The CDR3 has 15 amino acids. The V gene end was trimmed by 3 bases and the J gene end by 9 bases; junction bases not matched to a gene: 9.

The chain combines TRBV27 with TRBJ1-5; tentatively, D is TRBD1 (5 bases). The CDR3 is 16 residues long. V was cut by 6 bases and J by 3 bases, with 18 bases left in between. CDR1 is MNHEY and CDR2 is SMNVEV in the germline V gene (reference sequence). CDR3 coding DNA: TGTGCCAGCAGAACAGGCGCATTCCCGGCCAATCAGCCCCAGCATTTT. This gives the protein CASRTGAFPANQPQHF.

Concerning this clone: One end of the junction varies from germline; a read error may be responsible. The chain recombines TRBV7-7 with TRBJ2-5; D might be TRBD1 (5 bases). CDR1 is SSHAT and CDR2 is FNYEAQ in the germline V gene (reference sequence). This CDR3 region has 15 residues. The CDR3 nucleotides are TGTGCTAGCAGCTTAGATCGGCAGGGACAAGAGACCCAGTACTTC. Its translation is CASSLDRQGQETQYF. Filled out from reference TRBV7-7 and TRBJ2-5, the complete variable domain reads GAGVSQSPRYKVTKRGQDVTLRCDPISSHATLYWYQQALGQGPEFLTYFNYEAQPDKSGLPSDRFSAERPEGSISTLTIQRTEQRDSAMYRCASSLDRQGQETQYFGPGTRLLVL.

The chain has TRBV18 and TRBJ1-2, with TRBD1 identical over 9 bases. From germline, CDR1 is KGHSH and CDR2 LQKENI. The V segment lost 3 bases and the J segment 6 bases; nucleotides outside the gene matches: 5. This CDR3 has 14 amino acids. The CDR3 DNA reads TGTGCCAGCTCACCCTCCGGGACAGGGAATGGCTACACCTTC. The encoded protein is CASSPSGTGNGYTF.

V and J are TRBV5-6 and TRBJ2-7; D may be TRBD1 (6 bases). The V end lost 2 bases, the J end lost 4 bases, and 19 bases lay between the germline ends. CDR1 and CDR2 from the germline V gene are SGHDT and YYEEEE. The length of the CDR3 is 16 residues. CDR3: CASSFNVGTLSYEQYF. In DNA form, the CDR3 reads TGTGCCAGCAGCTTTAACGTGGGGACACTGTCTTACGAGCAGTACTTC. The entire variable domain, with the rest obtained from reference TRBV5-6 and TRBJ2-7, is as follows: DAGVTQSPTHLIKTRGQQVTLRCSPKSGHDTVSWYQQALGQGPQFIFQYYEEEERQRGNFPDRFSGHQFPNYSSELNVNALLLGDSALYLCASSFNVGTLSYEQYFGPGTRLTVT.

This clone showed up just once. The chain links TRBV5-1 to TRBJ2-2; D gene ambiguous. Germline values: CDR1 SGHRS, CDR2 YFSETQ. This CDR3 is 14 amino acids long. V lost 1 base to trimming and J lost 5 bases, with 9 bases between them. CDR3 protein: CASSLRQRTGELFF. The CDR3 DNA follows: TGCGCCAGCAGCTTGAGGCAGCGAACCGGGGAGCTGTTTTTT.

The V gene is TRBV28, the J gene TRBJ2-7, with a weak D call TRBD2 (6 bases). CDR3 length: 12 amino acids. Trimming removed 7 bases from V and 6 bases from J, with 13 bases in between. The germline V gene has CDR1 MDHEN and CDR2 SYDVKM. The CDR3 DNA sequence: TGTGCCAGCAAACTAGCTGGCCTCGAGCAGTACTTC. Residues: CASKLAGLEQYF.

V usage is TRBV5-1 and J usage is TRBJ2-3; 7 nucleotides line up with TRBD1. The germline V gene has CDR1 SGHRS and CDR2 YFSETQ. With 3 bases clipped from V and 0 bases from J, the junction kept 1 base outside the gene matches. The CDR3 is made up of 14 amino acids. For the CDR3, the DNA is TGCGCCAGCAGCTCGGGACAGAGCACAGATACGCAGTATTTT. Translation: CASSSGQSTDTQYF.